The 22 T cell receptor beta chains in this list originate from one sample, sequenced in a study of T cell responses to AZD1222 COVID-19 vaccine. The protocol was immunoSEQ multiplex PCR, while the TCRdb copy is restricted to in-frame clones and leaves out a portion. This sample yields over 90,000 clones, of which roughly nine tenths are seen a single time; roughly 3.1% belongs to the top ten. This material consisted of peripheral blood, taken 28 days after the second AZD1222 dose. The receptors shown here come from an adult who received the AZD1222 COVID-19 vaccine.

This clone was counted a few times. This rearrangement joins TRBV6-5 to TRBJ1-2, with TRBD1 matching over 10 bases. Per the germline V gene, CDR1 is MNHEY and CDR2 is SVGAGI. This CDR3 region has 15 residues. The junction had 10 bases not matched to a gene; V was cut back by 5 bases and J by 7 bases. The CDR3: CASSPSGQGIGGYTF. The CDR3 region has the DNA TGTGCCAGCAGTCCTTCGGGACAGGGGATTGGTGGCTACACCTTC.

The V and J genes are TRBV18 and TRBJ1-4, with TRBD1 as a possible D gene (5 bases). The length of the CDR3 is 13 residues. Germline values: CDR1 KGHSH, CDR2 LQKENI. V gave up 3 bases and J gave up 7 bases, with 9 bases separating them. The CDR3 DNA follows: TGTGCCAGCTCACCGCAGGGTAGTGAAAAACTGTTTTTT. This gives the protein CASSPQGSEKLFF.

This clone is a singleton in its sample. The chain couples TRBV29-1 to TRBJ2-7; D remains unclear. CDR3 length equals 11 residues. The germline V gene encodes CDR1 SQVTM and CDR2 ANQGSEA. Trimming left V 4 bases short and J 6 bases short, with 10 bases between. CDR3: CSVVVAPEQYF. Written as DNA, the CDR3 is TGCAGCGTTGTAGTAGCTCCCGAGCAGTACTTC.

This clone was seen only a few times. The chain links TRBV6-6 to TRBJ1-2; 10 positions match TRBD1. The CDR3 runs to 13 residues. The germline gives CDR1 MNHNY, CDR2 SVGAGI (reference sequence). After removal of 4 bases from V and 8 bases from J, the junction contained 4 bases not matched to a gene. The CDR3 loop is CASSSGTGVGYTF. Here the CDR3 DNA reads TGTGCCAGCAGTTCAGGGACAGGGGTCGGCTACACCTTC.

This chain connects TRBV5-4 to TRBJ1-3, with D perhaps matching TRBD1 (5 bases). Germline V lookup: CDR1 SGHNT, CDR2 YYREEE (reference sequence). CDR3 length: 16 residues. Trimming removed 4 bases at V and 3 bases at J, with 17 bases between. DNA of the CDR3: TGTGCCAGCAGCCGGGACGCACCCTCGGTTGGAAACACCATATATTTT. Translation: CASSRDAPSVGNTIYF.

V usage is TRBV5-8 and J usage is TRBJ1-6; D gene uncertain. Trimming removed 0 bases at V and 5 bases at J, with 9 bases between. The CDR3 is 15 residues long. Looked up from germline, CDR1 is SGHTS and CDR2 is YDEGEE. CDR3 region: CASSLDLADNSPLHF. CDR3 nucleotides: TGTGCCAGCAGCTTGGATTTGGCAGATAATTCACCCCTCCACTTT.

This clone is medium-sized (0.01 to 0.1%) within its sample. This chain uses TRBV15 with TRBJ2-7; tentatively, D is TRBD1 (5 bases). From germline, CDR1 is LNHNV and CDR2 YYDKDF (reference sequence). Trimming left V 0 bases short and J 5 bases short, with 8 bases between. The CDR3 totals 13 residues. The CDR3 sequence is CATSRDLGDEQYF. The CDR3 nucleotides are TGTGCCACCAGCAGAGATTTAGGGGACGAGCAGTACTTC.

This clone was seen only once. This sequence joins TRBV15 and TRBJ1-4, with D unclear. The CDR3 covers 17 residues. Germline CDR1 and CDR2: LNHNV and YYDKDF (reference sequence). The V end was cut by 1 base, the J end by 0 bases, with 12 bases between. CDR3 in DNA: TGTGCCACCAGCAGAGGGGGAGGGTGGGCAACTAATGAAAAACTGTTTTTT. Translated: CATSRGGGWATNEKLFF.

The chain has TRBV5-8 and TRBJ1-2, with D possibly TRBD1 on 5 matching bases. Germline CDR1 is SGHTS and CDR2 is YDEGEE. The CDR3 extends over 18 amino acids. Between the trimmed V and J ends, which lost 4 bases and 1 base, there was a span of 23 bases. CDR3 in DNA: TGTGCCAGCAGCGGGGGAACAGTTTTGGTTCCTTATAACTATGGCTACACCTTC. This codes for CASSGGTVLVPYNYGYTF.

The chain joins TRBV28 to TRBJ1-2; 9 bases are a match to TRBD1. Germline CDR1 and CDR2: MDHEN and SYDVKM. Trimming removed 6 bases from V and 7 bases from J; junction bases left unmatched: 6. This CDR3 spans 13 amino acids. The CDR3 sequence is CASSFGQGFGYTF. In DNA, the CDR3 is TGTGCCAGCAGCTTCGGACAGGGGTTTGGCTACACCTTC.

The CDR3 sequence is CAWRTALNSPLHF. CDR3 nucleotide sequence: TGTGCCTGGAGGACAGCCCTAAATTCACCCCTCCACTTT. The chain links TRBV30 to TRBJ1-6; D might be TRBD1 (5 bases). The CDR3 covers 13 residues. Germline values: CDR1 GTSNPN, CDR2 SVGIG (reference sequence). Between the trimmed V and J ends, which lost 3 bases and 7 bases, there was a span of 10 bases.

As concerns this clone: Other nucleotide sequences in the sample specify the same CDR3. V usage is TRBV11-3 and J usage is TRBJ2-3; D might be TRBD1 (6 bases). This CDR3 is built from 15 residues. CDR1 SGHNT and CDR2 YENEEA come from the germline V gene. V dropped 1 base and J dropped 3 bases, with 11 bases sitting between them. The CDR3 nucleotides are TGTGCCAGCAGCTTAGGCAGGGGCGGGACAGATACGCAGTATTTT. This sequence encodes CASSLGRGGTDTQYF.

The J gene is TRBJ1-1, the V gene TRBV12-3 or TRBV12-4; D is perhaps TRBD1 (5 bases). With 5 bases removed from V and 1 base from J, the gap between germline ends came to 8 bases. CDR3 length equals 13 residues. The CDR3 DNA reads TGTGCCAGCAGTCAAACAGGGAACACTGAAGCTTTCTTT. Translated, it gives CASSQTGNTEAFF.

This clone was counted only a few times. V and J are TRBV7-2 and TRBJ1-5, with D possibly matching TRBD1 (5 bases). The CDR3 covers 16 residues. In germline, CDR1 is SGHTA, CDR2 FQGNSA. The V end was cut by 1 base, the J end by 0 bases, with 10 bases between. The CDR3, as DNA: TGTGCCAGCAGCTTAGGGGACGGATATAGCAATCAGCCCCAGCATTTT. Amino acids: CASSLGDGYSNQPQHF.

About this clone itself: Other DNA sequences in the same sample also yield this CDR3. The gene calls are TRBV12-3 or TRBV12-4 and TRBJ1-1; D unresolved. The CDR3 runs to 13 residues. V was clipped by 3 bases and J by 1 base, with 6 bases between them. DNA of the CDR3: TGTGCCAGCAGTTTTGGAGGGAACACTGAAGCTTTCTTT. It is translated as CASSFGGNTEAFF.

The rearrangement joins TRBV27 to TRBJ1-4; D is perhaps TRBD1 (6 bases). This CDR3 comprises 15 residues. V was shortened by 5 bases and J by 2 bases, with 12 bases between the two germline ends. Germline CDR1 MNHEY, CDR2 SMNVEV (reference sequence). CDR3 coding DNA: TGTGCCAGCAGTGCTACAGGGTCCACTAATGAAAAACTGTTTTTT. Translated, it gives CASSATGSTNEKLFF. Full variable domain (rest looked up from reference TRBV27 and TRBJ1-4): EAQVTQNPRYLITVTGKKLTVTCSQNMNHEYMSWYRQDPGLGLRQIYYSMNVEVTDKGDVPEGYKVSRKEKRNFPLILESPSPNQTSLYFCASSATGSTNEKLFFGSGTQLSVL.

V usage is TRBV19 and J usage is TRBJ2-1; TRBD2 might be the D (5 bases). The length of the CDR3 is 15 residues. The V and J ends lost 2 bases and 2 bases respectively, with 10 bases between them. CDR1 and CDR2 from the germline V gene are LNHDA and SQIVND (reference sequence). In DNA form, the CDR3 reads TGTGCCAGTAGTATAAGGGCGGAGGCCTACAATGAGCAGTTCTTC. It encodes CASSIRAEAYNEQFF.

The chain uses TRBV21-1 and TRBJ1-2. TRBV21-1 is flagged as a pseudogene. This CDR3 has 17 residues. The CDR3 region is CASSKTGGISTNYGYTF. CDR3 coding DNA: TGTGCCAGCAGCAAAACGGGGGGGATCTCCACTAACTATGGCTACACCTTC.

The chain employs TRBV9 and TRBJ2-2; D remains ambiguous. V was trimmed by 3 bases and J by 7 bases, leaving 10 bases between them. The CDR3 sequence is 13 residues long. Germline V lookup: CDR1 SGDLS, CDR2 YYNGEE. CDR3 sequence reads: CASSEAPGGELFF. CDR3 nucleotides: TGTGCCAGCAGCGAGGCCCCTGGCGGGGAGCTGTTTTTT.

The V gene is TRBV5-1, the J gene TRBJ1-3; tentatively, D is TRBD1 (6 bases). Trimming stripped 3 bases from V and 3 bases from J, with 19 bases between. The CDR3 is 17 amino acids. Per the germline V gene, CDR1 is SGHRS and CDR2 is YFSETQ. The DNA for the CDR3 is TGCGCCAGCAGCTCCTCTTGGGCGGGGGCGCTTGGAAACACCATATATTTT. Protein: CASSSSWAGALGNTIYF.

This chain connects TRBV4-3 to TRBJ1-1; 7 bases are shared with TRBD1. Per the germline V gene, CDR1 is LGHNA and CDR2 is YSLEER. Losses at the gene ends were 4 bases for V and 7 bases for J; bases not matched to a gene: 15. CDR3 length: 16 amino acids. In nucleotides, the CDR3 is TGCGCCAGCAGCCCCGGGACAGTGCGGTCTGTTATTGAAGCTTTCTTT. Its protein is CASSPGTVRSVIEAFF.

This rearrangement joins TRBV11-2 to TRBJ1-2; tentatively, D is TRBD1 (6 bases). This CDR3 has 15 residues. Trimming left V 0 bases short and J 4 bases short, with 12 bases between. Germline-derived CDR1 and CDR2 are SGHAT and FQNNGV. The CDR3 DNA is TGTGCCAGCAGCTTAGATGGTCAGGGGAGCTATGGCTACACCTTC. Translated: CASSLDGQGSYGYTF.